The clone carrying this T cell receptor beta chain has a handful of counts. Its antigen is unidentified. The CDR3 has 14 residues. Germline assignment: CDR1 SNHLY and CDR2 FYNNEI. The V and J ends lost 7 bases and 0 bases, in that order; junction bases with no gene match: 4. The data originate from a study of Tregs in tolerant kidney transplant recipients. Study findings and constraints: Validation in larger populations is needed because few patients were studied.

The assay was immunoSEQ multiplex PCR, and TCRdb's table has in-frame clones only and misses some. Here the sample spans fewer than 100,000 clones, under 95% being singletons. CD4+CD25+CD127- Tregs, CD4+CD25- non-Tregs, CD4 and CD8 cells were sorted. Sequencing used Tregs from blood, obtained before the transplant. The TCR was taken from a human donor who received a combined kidney and bone marrow transplant. The genes are TRBV2 and TRBJ2-3, with 7 bases fitting TRBD2. CDR3 sequence (DNA): TGTGCCAGCACTCGTAGCGGGAGCACAGATACGCAGTATTTT. This translates into CASTRSGSTDTQYF.